These 19 T cell receptor beta chains were all obtained from the same sample, sequenced in a study of OX40 agonist ivuxolimab in advanced cancers. The data were produced by immunoSEQ multiplex PCR, yet TCRdb's version contains in-frame clones alone and is incomplete. The data hold 58,000 or so clones, with 75% to 90% observed a single time. The specimen comprised CD4+ or CD8+ T cells sorted from blood, sampled in a trial of the OX40 agonist ivuxolimab. Source of these receptors: an adult with an advanced solid tumor such as melanoma, head and neck, liver or kidney cancer.

CDR3 loop: CASRPGSLTEQYF. The CDR3, as DNA: TGTGCCAGCAGACCCGGGTCACTAACCGAGCAGTACTTC. The V gene is TRBV28, the J gene TRBJ2-7, with no clear D. The CDR3 spans 13 residues. Germline CDR1 is MDHEN and CDR2 is SYDVKM. V lost 6 bases, J lost 6 bases, and 15 bases lay in between.

This chain links TRBV6-6 with TRBJ2-2, with 7 bases matching TRBD1. The CDR3 is 15 residues long. The J segment lost 5 bases and the V segment lost 5 bases, leaving 8 bases of the junction unmatched. Germline CDR1 and CDR2: MNHNY and SVGAGI (reference sequence). The CDR3, as DNA: TGTGCCAGCAGTCCCCCGGGACAGATTACCGGGGAGCTGTTTTTT. The encoded protein is CASSPPGQITGELFF.

The chain joins TRBV13 to TRBJ2-7; 7 nucleotides align to TRBD2. Germline V gives CDR1 PRHDT, CDR2 FYEKMQ (reference sequence). The junction had 6 bases not matched to a gene; V was cut back by 6 bases and J by 1 base. CDR3 length: 14 amino acids. The DNA for the CDR3 is TGTGCCAGCAGTTTGGGGCGGGGGTCCTACGAGCAGTACTTC. Its protein product is CASSLGRGSYEQYF.

The V call is TRBV9, the J call TRBJ2-3; D gene ambiguous. Germline assignment: CDR1 SGDLS and CDR2 YYNGEE. The CDR3 runs to 12 residues. V lost 3 bases and J lost 2, with 4 bases in between. CDR3 region: CASSGVTDTQYF. The CDR3, as DNA: TGTGCCAGCAGCGGGGTCACAGATACGCAGTATTTT.

The gene calls are TRBV7-9 and TRBJ2-2; tentatively, D is TRBD2 (5 bases). The CDR3 contains 15 residues. V lost 2 bases, J lost 7 bases, and 14 bases lay in between. Germline-derived CDR1 and CDR2 are SEHNR and FQNEAQ (reference sequence). In DNA form, the CDR3 reads TGTGCCAGCAGCTTATCCGGGTTGAGCGGCGGGGAGCTGTTTTTT. Protein sequence: CASSLSGLSGGELFF.

The chain is built from TRBV11-3 and TRBJ2-5; the match to TRBD2 covers 7 bases. CDR3 size: 14 residues. V shed 5 bases, J shed 0 bases, and the junction held 3 bases outside the gene matches. From germline, CDR1 is SGHNT and CDR2 YENEEA. This CDR3 reads CASSTGTNQETQYF. The CDR3 nucleotides are TGTGCCAGCAGCACCGGGACTAACCAAGAGACCCAGTACTTC.

This rearrangement joins TRBV9 to TRBJ2-7; TRBD1 or TRBD2 may be the D gene (6 bases each). The germline gives CDR1 SGDLS, CDR2 YYNGEE. The CDR3 has 13 residues. Trimming pared 4 bases from V and 3 bases from J, leaving 11 bases between. The CDR3 sequence: CASSRGLGYEQYF. DNA of the CDR3: TGTGCCAGCAGCCGGGGGCTGGGCTACGAGCAGTACTTC. Drawing the rest from reference TRBV9 and TRBJ2-7, the complete variable domain is DSGVTQTPKHLITATGQRVTLRCSPRSGDLSVYWYQQSLDQGLQFLIQYYNGEERAKGNILERFSAQQFPDLHSELNLSSLELGDSALYFCASSRGLGYEQYFGPGTRLTVT.

CDR3 region: CASSLIFGQGVLQETQYF. For the CDR3, the DNA is TGTGCCAGCAGCTTAATTTTTGGCCAGGGAGTCCTCCAAGAGACCCAGTACTTC. The chain carries TRBV7-6 and TRBJ2-5; perhaps D is TRBD1 or TRBD2 (5 bases each). The germline V gene has CDR1 SGHVS and CDR2 FNYEAQ. CDR3 length equals 18 residues. The V gene lost 2 bases and the J gene lost 1 base, with 20 bases spanning the gap.

The chain couples TRBV6-5 to TRBJ1-5; 9 bases fit TRBD1. After removal of 4 bases from V and 6 bases from J, the junction contained 7 bases not matched to a gene. CDR1 and CDR2 from the germline V gene are MNHEY and SVGAGI. The CDR3 sequence is 15 residues long. The CDR3: CASSLGTGKSQPQHF. The DNA for the CDR3 is TGTGCCAGCAGTTTAGGGACAGGGAAGAGTCAGCCCCAGCATTTT.

This clone was observed once. The chain recombines TRBV18 with TRBJ1-2, with D possibly TRBD1 on 5 matching bases. The V gene lost 2 bases and the J gene lost 0 bases, with 10 bases spanning the gap. The germline V gene encodes CDR1 KGHSH and CDR2 LQKENI. The CDR3 covers 15 residues. The CDR3 here is CASSPTGDSNYGYTF. Written as DNA, the CDR3 is TGTGCCAGCTCACCAACAGGAGATTCTAACTATGGCTACACCTTC.

The chain couples TRBV7-3 to TRBJ2-7, with TRBD2 identical over 7 bases. V trimming: 1 base; J trimming: 6 bases; junction bases outside the gene matches: 3. Germline CDR1 reads SGHTA; CDR2 reads FQGTGA. CDR3 length: 13 amino acids. The CDR3 DNA reads as TGTGCCAGCAGCTTAAGTGGCGGGAGCGAGCAGTACTTC. Its translation is CASSLSGGSEQYF.

The rearrangement links TRBV5-6 to TRBJ2-1; possibly TRBD1 for D (5 bases). The CDR3 loop spans 15 amino acids. Trimming removed 1 base at V and 3 bases at J, with 11 bases between. Germline V gene lookup returns CDR1 SGHDT and CDR2 YYEEEE. CDR3 residues: CASSLSRVVYNEQFF. CDR3 DNA: TGTGCCAGCAGCTTGAGCAGGGTTGTCTACAATGAGCAGTTCTTC. Together with reference TRBV5-6 and TRBJ2-1, the CDR3 gives the full variable domain: DAGVTQSPTHLIKTRGQQVTLRCSPKSGHDTVSWYQQALGQGPQFIFQYYEEEERQRGNFPDRFSGHQFPNYSSELNVNALLLGDSALYLCASSLSRVVYNEQFFGPGTRLTVL.

The V gene is TRBV7-7, the J gene TRBJ2-1, with 7 bases matching TRBD2. Germline assignment: CDR1 SSHAT and CDR2 FNYEAQ (reference sequence). There are 13 residues in the CDR3. The V segment lost 2 bases and the J segment 10 bases; nucleotides outside the gene matches: 5. The CDR3 coding sequence is TGTGCCAGCAGCTTAATGGCGGGGGAAGAGCAGTTCTTC. Translating it yields CASSLMAGEEQFF.

The sample holds one count of this clone. The genes are TRBV7-6 and TRBJ2-1, with 7 bases fitting TRBD1. Germline CDR1 SGHVS, CDR2 FNYEAQ. After removal of 1 base from V and 3 bases from J, the junction contained 3 bases not matched to a gene. The CDR3 is 15 amino acids. CDR3 residues: CASSLGDSYYNEQFF. The CDR3 nucleotides are TGTGCCAGCAGCTTAGGGGACAGCTACTACAATGAGCAGTTCTTC.

This rearrangement joins TRBV7-9 to TRBJ2-1; weak D call: TRBD1 (6 bases). CDR1 is SEHNR, CDR2 FQNEAQ, per germline (reference sequence). The CDR3 length is 19 residues. V was trimmed by 2 bases and J by 0 bases, leaving 20 bases between them. The CDR3 nucleotides are TGTGCCAGCAGCTTATTGGGGACACCAAGTTCGAGCTCCTACAATGAGCAGTTCTTC. Its translation is CASSLLGTPSSSSYNEQFF.

The chain joins TRBV9 to TRBJ1-1; D possibly corresponds to TRBD1 (6 bases). There are 14 residues in the CDR3. The germline CDR1 and CDR2 sequences are SGDLS and YYNGEE. The ends were cut back, 3 bases at V and 0 bases at J, with 9 bases in the middle. The chain's CDR3 is CASSETGMNTEAFF. The CDR3 DNA sequence: TGTGCCAGCAGCGAGACAGGTATGAACACTGAAGCTTTCTTT. Complete variable domain (other parts from reference TRBV9 and TRBJ1-1): DSGVTQTPKHLITATGQRVTLRCSPRSGDLSVYWYQQSLDQGLQFLIQYYNGEERAKGNILERFSAQQFPDLHSELNLSSLELGDSALYFCASSETGMNTEAFFGQGTRLTVV.

This clone was observed a single time. The V gene is TRBV5-1, the J gene TRBJ2-7; the D is unclear. The length of the CDR3 is 13 residues. The germline V gene has CDR1 SGHRS and CDR2 YFSETQ. The V and J ends lost 4 bases and 3 bases respectively, with 11 bases between them. CDR3 bases: TGCGCCAGCAGCCCCTGGGTCGACTACGAGCAGTACTTC. Encoded protein: CASSPWVDYEQYF.

This clone showed up just once. V and J are TRBV28 and TRBJ2-7, with 7 bases lining up with TRBD2. The CDR3 covers 13 residues. Germline V gene data show CDR1 as MDHEN and CDR2 as SYDVKM. Trimming took 8 bases from V and 2 from J; bases not matched to a gene: 6. The CDR3 nucleotides read TGTGCCAGCGGTCCGGCGGGGGCCTACGAGCAGTACTTC. Translating it yields CASGPAGAYEQYF.

This sequence joins TRBV6-1 and TRBJ2-7, with D unclear. The CDR3 loop spans 13 amino acids. CDR1 is MNHNS and CDR2 is SASEGT in the germline V gene. Trimming took off 6 bases at V and 1 base at J, with 10 bases between the two ends. The CDR3: CASRKENSYEQYF. The CDR3 DNA reads TGTGCCAGCAGGAAGGAGAATTCCTACGAGCAGTACTTC.